The present T cell receptor beta chain was sequenced within a study of cytomegalovirus exposure and HLA in healthy donors (dated by TCRdb to between 2016 and 2019). Context from the whole study: A later analysis indicated that the 100 to 150 validation repertoires were generated on the platform also employed for the approximately 700 repertoires of the first cohort. The study aimed to test whether signatures of past pathogen exposure could be identified by cataloging public T cell receptors. In addition to the first cohort of around 670 subjects, a separate validation cohort of around 110 different subjects was used. To predict cytomegalovirus infection status, the study combined high-throughput TCR immunosequencing, statistical association of individual TCRs with disease status, and machine learning. Broader findings and caveats from the paper: The authors suggested that the approach could potentially be extended to other disease states and immunological phenotypes. Three of the identified cytomegalovirus-associated TCR beta chains were confirmed in vitro to be specific for cytomegalovirus antigens. Cytomegalovirus status was reported to be diagnosed by the classifier with high specificity and sensitivity in both the original and validation cohorts. All 110 or so repertoires were used to score co-occurrence in the validation cohort in a later analysis, because that analysis had no HLA typing for the cohort. Most TCR sequences were seen in very few donors, while some public TCRs were found in many individuals. A later analysis found that TCRs clustered in the first cohort also tended to co-occur in the 95 to 150 validation repertoires, with approximately 95% of cluster scores above 0. A total of some 180 TCR beta chains were listed by the study as associated with cytomegalovirus.

About this clone itself: This receptor's antigen is unknown. It has no much larger one-base neighbor in the sample; base qualities were not kept.

To prepare the library, the immunoSEQ multiplex PCR assay was applied. On the authors' methods: A statistical classification framework was built to diagnose cytomegalovirus status from the catalog of TCR beta chain sequences. TCRdb retrieved this table from immuneACCESS and kept in-frame rearrangements only. Not all clones are present; in checked studies, unresolved V genes account for under half, and no reason is known for the remainder. Clone size and the V and J calls come from that table; the DNA yielded D and trimming. This sample lists 200,000 to 250,000 clones; roughly 83% were detected once. The ten largest clones capture over 11% of the sample. Donors formed part of the validation cohort, which comprised 120 or so subjects and was distinct from the first cohort of 666 subjects. Inclusive of the bounding cysteine and phenylalanine, the CDR3 is 15 residues long. The DNA shown is the 45-base CDR3, in frame from base 1. For CDR1 and CDR2, the germline V gene lists SGHRS and YFSETQ. V is cut by 3 bases and J by 5 bases, and the space between the germline ends is 15 bases.

The sequenced sample was PBMCs. This TCR derives from a woman in her 30s in good health and CMV-seropositive. The V and J segments used are TRBV5-1 and TRBJ2-1; the D gene lacks a confident call. The sequenced DNA is TGCGCCAGCAGCTGGGGAAGCCACCTAAACAATGAGCAGTTCTTC. It translates as CASSWGSHLNNEQFF.